Listed below are T cell receptor beta chains from one sample, sequenced in a study of T cells after yellow fever vaccination. TCRdb recomputed calls from the 5' RACE reads with MiXCR, one row per CDR3 protein. The sample contains 510,000 or so distinct CDR3 sequences, around 21% of which appear only once. The sequencing here drew on PBMCs, taken 15 days after the yellow fever booster vaccination. These receptors originate from a man aged 25 to 40 who received the YFV17D yellow fever vaccine. Both conserved end residues are trimmed from each CDR3.

v_call: TRBV4-3
cdr3_aa: ASSRETSSSYNEQF

v_call: TRBV20-1
cdr3_aa: SARGDDQPQH

v_call: TRBV6-5
cdr3_aa: ASSYSRTKGGETQY

v_call: TRBV20-1
cdr3_aa: SATTGQYEQY

v_call: TRBV7-8
cdr3_aa: ASSPPSQGLADTDTQY

v_call: TRBV6-2/TRBV6-3
cdr3_aa: ASSTGTGNQETQY

v_call: TRBV5-1
cdr3_aa: ASSLDPQVQGGLAADTQY

v_call: TRBV3-1
cdr3_aa: ASSPLNVNYNEQF

v_call: TRBV7-9
cdr3_aa: ASSSGGGQTIYEQY

v_call: TRBV7-2
cdr3_aa: ASSLSAGAEQPQH

v_call: TRBV20-1
cdr3_aa: SVPGLSYEQY

v_call: TRBV14
cdr3_aa: ASSQTGALSYEQY

v_call: TRBV7-7
cdr3_aa: ASAEREGEQF

v_call: TRBV15
cdr3_aa: ATRPGLADYNEQF

v_call: TRBV29-1
cdr3_aa: SVRQGSYEQY

v_call: TRBV7-2
cdr3_aa: ASSLTGWQETQY

v_call: TRBV12-3/TRBV12-4
cdr3_aa: ASSFIGRDGYT

v_call: TRBV29-1
cdr3_aa: SVTGVNTGELF

v_call: TRBV18
cdr3_aa: ASSPPQGLTYNEQF

v_call: TRBV6-5
cdr3_aa: ASSYLPGGRGEQF

v_call: TRBV7-6
cdr3_aa: ASGKTGDSSYEQY

v_call: TRBV23-1
cdr3_aa: ASSPLAENNEQF

v_call: TRBV6-1
cdr3_aa: ASRGGGRIYEQY

v_call: TRBV20-1
cdr3_aa: SRRLGSTDTQY

v_call: TRBV10-1
cdr3_aa: ASSALAENTGELF

v_call: TRBV5-5
cdr3_aa: ASSFGWGDEQF

v_call: TRBV19
cdr3_aa: ASLRQGATGELF

v_call: TRBV6-6
cdr3_aa: ASNHRGLYEQY

v_call: TRBV7-9
cdr3_aa: ASSLTVDEQY

v_call: TRBV7-8
cdr3_aa: ASSTGQGLPLSTDTQY

v_call: TRBV18
cdr3_aa: ASSPEPRPQH

v_call: TRBV7-2
cdr3_aa: AGQGGTYNEQF

v_call: TRBV21-1
cdr3_aa: ASSKSQAYNEQF

v_call: TRBV5-8
cdr3_aa: ASSFQRTNYGYT

v_call: TRBV20-1
cdr3_aa: SAPSGPFEQY

v_call: TRBV20-1
cdr3_aa: SAREPGGDNQPQH